The present T cell receptor beta chain was sequenced within a study of shared clonotypes between healthy human individuals. Study-level information: Donor composition was a couple of women and a few men, aged 18 to 49.

Profiled with immunoSEQ multiplex PCR; TCRdb holds only in-frame clones, not every one. This sample carries about 2 million clones, 85% to 95% of them seen once, and the ten largest clones take about 1.1%. Only CD45RO-negative cells positively selected for CCR7 counted as naive CD8 cells, so terminally differentiated effector memory CD45RA+ cells were excluded. Study findings and constraints: Generally, estimated richness proved larger in naive subsets than it did in memory subsets. Depth of sequencing was expected to influence donor clonotype sharing. In several donors, about 5% of naive CD4 clonotypes appeared in common.

With regard to this clone: The antigen remains unidentified.

The material sequenced was naive CD8+ T cells sorted from blood. The origin of this receptor is a man aged 18 to 30 in good health.

The CDR3 nucleotides are TGCGCCAGCAGCCAAGAGGTAAATCCCACCTACGAGCAGTACTTC. It is translated as CASSQEVNPTYEQYF. The V call is TRBV4-1, the J call TRBJ2-7; the D is unclear. The CDR3 spans 15 residues. V lost 0 bases, J lost 2 bases, and 11 bases lay in between. CDR1 and CDR2 (germline): MGHRA, YSYEKL.